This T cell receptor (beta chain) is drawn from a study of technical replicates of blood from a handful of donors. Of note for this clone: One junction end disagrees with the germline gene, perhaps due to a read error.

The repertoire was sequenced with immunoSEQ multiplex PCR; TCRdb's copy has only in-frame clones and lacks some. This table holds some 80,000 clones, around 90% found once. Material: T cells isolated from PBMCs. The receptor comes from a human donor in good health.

CDR3 in amino acids: CASRLHWGDPDAFF. In nucleotides, the CDR3 is TGCGCCAGCAGACTCCATTGGGGGGACCCTGACGCTTTCTTT. The J gene is TRBJ1-1, the V gene TRBV4-1; TRBD1 is a possible D gene (5 bases). This CDR3 is built from 14 residues. Germline loops: CDR1 MGHRA, CDR2 YSYEKL.